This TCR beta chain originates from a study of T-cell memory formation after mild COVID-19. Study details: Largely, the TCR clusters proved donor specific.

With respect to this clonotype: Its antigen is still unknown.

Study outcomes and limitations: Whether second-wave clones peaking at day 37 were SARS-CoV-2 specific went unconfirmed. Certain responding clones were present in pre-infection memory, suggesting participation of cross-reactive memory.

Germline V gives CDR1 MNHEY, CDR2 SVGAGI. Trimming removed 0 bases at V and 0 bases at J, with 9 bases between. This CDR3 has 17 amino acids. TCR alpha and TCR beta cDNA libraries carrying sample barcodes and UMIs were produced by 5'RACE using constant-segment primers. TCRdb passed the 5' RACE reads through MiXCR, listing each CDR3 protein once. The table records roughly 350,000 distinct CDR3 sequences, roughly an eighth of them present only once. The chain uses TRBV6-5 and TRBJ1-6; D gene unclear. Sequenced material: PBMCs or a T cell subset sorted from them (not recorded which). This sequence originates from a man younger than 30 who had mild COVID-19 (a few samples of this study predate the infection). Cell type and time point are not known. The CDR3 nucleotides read TGTGCCAGCAGTTACTCGAGCGGTGGCTCCTATAATTCACCCCTCCACTTT. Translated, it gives CASSYSSGGSYNSPLHF.